This TCR beta chain derives from a study of control samples from healthy donors and cancer patients. Germline loops: CDR1 GTSNPN, CDR2 SVGIG (reference sequence). V was clipped by 2 bases and J by 4 bases; unmatched bases: 5. CDR3 length: 15 residues. Assay: immunoSEQ multiplex PCR; the TCRdb copy retains only in-frame clones and omits some. The repertoire consists of approximately 60,000 clones, with over 75% occurring once and the leading ten covering over 4.5%. This TCR came from a man in his forties in good health. The chain is built from TRBV30 and TRBJ2-1, with TRBD2 matching over 10 bases. The sequencing sample was made of blood. CDR3 loop: CAWSTVAGGYNEQFF. In nucleotides, the CDR3 is TGTGCCTGGAGTACGGTAGCGGGGGGTTACAATGAGCAGTTCTTC.